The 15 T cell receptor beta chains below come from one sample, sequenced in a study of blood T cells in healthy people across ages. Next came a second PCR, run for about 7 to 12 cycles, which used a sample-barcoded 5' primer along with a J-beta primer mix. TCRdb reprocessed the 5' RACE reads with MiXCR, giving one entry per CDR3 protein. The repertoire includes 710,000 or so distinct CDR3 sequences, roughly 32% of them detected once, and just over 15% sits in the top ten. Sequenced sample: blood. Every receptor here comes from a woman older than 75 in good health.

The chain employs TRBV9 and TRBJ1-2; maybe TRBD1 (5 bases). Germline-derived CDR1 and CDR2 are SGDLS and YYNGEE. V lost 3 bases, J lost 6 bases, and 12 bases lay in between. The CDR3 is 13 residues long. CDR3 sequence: CASSGGRSHGYTF. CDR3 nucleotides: TGTGCCAGCAGCGGGGGACGGTCCCATGGCTACACCTTC.

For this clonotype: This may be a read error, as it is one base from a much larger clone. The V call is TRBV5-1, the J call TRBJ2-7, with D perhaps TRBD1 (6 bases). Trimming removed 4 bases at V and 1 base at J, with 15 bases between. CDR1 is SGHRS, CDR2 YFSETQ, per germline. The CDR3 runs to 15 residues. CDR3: CASSLAGALSYEQYF. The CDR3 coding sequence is TGCGCCAGCAGCCTGGCAGGGGCCTTATCCTACGAGCAGTACTTC.

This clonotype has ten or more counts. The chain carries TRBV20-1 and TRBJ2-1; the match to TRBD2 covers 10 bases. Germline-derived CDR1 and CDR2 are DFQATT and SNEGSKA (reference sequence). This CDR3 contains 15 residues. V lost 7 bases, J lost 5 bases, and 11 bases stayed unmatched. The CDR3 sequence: CSEQRGGRGNNEQFF. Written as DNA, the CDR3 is TGCAGTGAGCAGCGGGGGGGCCGCGGTAACAATGAGCAGTTCTTC.

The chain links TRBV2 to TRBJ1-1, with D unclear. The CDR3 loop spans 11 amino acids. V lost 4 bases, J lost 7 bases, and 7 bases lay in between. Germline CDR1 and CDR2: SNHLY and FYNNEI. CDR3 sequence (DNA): TGTGCCAGCAGTGTCGGCGGTGAAGCTTTCTTT. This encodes CASSVGGEAFF.

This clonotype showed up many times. CDR3 loop: CASSLGLGSYEQYF. The CDR3 DNA sequence: TGTGCCAGCAGCTTAGGACTGGGGTCCTACGAGCAGTACTTC. The chain joins TRBV7-6 to TRBJ2-7; D is ambiguous. Germline values: CDR1 SGHVS, CDR2 FNYEAQ. V was cut by 1 base and J by 1 base, with 8 bases left in between. This CDR3 is built from 14 residues. The full variable domain, in which reference TRBV7-6 and TRBJ2-7 provide the parts outside the CDR3, is GAGVSQSPRYKVTKRGQDVALRCDPISGHVSLYWYRQALGQGPEFLTYFNYEAQQDKSGLPNDRFSAERPEGSISTLTIQRTEQRDSAMYRCASSLGLGSYEQYFGPGTRLTVT.

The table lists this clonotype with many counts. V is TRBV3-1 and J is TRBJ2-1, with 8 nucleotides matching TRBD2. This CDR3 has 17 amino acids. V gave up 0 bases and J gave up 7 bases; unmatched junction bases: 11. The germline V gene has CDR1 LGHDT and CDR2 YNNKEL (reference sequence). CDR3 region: CASSQDRGTSGPNEQFF. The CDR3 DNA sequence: TGTGCCAGCAGCCAAGATAGGGGGACTAGTGGTCCAAATGAGCAGTTCTTC.

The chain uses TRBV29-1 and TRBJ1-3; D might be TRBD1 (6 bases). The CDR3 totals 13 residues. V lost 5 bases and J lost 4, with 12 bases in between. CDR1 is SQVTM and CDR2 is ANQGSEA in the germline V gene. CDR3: CSVSDSGGNTIYF. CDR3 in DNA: TGCAGCGTTTCGGACAGTGGGGGAAACACCATATATTTT.

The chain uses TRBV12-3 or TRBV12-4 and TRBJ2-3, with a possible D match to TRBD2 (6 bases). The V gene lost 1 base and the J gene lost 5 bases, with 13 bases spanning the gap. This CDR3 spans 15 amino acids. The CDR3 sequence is CASSLGGVAGDTQYF. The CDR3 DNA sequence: TGTGCCAGCAGTTTAGGCGGGGTGGCCGGAGATACGCAGTATTTT.

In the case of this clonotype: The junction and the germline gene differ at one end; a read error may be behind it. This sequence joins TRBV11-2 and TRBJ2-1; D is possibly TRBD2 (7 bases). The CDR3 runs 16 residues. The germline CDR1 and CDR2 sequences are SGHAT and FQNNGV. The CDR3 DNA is TGTGCCAGCAGCGTAGATCGGGGGGCTGTCTACAATAAGCAGTTCTTC. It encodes CASSVDRGAVYNKQFF.

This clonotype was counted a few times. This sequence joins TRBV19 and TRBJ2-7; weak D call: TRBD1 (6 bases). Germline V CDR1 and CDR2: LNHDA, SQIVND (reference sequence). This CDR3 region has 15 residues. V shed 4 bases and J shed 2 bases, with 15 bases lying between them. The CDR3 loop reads CASSNRANPTYEQYF. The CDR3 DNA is TGTGCCAGTAGTAACAGGGCCAACCCAACCTACGAGCAGTACTTC.

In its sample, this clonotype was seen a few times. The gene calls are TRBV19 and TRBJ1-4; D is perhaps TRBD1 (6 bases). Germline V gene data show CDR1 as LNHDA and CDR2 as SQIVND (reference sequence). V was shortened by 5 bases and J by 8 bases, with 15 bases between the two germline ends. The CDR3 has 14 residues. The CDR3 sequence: CASSASGTLEKLFF. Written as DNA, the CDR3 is TGTGCCAGTAGTGCGTCCGGGACATTAGAAAAACTGTTTTTT.

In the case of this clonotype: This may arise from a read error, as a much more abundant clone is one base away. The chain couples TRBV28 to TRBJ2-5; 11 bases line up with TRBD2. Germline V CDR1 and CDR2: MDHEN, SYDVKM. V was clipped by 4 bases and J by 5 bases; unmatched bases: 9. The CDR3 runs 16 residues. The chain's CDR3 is CASSSRRLAGRETQYF. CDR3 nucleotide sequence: TGTGCCAGCAGTTCACGTAGACTAGCGGGAAGGGAGACCCAGTACTTC.

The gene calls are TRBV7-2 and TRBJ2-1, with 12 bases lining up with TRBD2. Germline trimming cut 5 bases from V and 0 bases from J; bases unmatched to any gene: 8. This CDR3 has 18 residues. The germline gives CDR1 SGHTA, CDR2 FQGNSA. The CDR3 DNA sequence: TGTGCCAGCAGCCCGACTAGCGGGGGCCCCTTCTCCTACAATGAGCAGTTCTTC. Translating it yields CASSPTSGGPFSYNEQFF.

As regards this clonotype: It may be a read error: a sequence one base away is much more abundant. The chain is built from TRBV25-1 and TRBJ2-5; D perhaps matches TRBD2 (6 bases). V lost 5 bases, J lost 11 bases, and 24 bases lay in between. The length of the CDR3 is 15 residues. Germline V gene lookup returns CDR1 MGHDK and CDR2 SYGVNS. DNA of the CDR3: TGTGCCAGCAGTACCGGGACTCGAGTTTTGCATGAGCAGTACTTC. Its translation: CASSTGTRVLHEQYF.

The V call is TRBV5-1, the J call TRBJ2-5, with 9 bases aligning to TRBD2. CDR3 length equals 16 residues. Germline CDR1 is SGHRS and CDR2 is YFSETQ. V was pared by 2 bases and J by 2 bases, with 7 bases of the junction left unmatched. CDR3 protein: CASSLGLARRQETQYF. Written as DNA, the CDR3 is TGCGCCAGCAGCTTAGGACTAGCGAGGAGGCAAGAGACCCAGTACTTC.